This T cell receptor (beta chain) stems from a study of blood T cell repertoires in COVID-19. At the level of the study: Whether acute or convalescent, the COVID-19 samples came from the United States, Italy and Spain. PBMCs, B-cell-depleted T cells, or T cells provided the cDNA or gDNA that made up the material.

From germline, CDR1 is WNHNN and CDR2 SYGVQD (reference sequence). This CDR3 has 13 amino acids. Trimming at V came to 6 bases and at J to 2 bases, leaving 3 bases not matched to a gene. Clones were read by immunoSEQ multiplex PCR, and TCRdb kept only the in-frame ones, dropping some. The sample carries 90,000 to 120,000 clones, roughly nine tenths recorded once. The genes are TRBV10-1 and TRBJ1-1; 7 nucleotides align to TRBD1. This TCR was recovered from an elderly woman with acute or convalescent COVID-19. The sample comprised peripheral blood. This CDR3 is CASRGQDNTEAFF. CDR3 in DNA: TGCGCCAGCAGAGGACAGGACAACACTGAAGCTTTCTTT.